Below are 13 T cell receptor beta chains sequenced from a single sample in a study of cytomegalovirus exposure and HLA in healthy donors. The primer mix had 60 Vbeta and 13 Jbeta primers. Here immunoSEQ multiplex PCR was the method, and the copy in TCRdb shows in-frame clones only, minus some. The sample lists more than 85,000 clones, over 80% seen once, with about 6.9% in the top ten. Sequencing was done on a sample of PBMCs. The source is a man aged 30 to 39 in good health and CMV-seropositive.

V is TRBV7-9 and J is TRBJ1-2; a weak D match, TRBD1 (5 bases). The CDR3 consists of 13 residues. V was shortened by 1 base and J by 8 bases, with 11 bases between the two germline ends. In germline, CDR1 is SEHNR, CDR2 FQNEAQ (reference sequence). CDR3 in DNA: TGTGCCAGCAGCTTAGACAGGCCTTGGGGCTACACCTTC. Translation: CASSLDRPWGYTF.

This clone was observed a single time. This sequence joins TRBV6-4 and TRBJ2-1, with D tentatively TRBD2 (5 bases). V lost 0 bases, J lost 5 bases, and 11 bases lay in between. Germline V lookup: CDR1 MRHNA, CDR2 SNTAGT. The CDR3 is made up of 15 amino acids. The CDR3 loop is CASSDSRLAHNEQFF. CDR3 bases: TGTGCCAGCAGTGACTCGAGGCTAGCCCACAATGAGCAGTTCTTC.

CDR3 sequence reads: CATSRVLQGMNTEAFF. The CDR3 bases are TGTGCCACCAGCAGAGTTCTACAGGGTATGAACACTGAAGCTTTCTTT. V usage is TRBV15 and J usage is TRBJ1-1, with D possibly being TRBD1 (6 bases). This CDR3 comprises 16 residues. Trimming removed 1 base at V and 0 bases at J, with 12 bases between. CDR1 is LNHNV and CDR2 is YYDKDF in the germline V gene (reference sequence).

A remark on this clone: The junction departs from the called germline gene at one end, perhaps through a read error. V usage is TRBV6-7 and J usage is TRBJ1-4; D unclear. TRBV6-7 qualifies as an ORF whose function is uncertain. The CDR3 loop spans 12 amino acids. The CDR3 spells CASSYWQPWAVF. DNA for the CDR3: TGTGCCAGCAGTTACTGGCAGCCCTGGGCCGTTTTT.

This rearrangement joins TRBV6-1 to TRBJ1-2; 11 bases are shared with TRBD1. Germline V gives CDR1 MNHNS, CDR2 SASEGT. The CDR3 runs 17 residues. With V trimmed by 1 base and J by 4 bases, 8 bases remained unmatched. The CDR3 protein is CASSEGFGQGAGYGYTF. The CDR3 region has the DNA TGTGCCAGCAGTGAAGGATTCGGACAGGGGGCCGGCTATGGCTACACCTTC.

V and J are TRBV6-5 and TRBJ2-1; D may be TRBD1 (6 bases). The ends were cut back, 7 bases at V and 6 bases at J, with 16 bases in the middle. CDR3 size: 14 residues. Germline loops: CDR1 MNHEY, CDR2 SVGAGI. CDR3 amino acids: CASTSPGTPNEQFF. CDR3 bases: TGTGCCAGCACATCTCCCGGGACACCCAATGAGCAGTTCTTC.

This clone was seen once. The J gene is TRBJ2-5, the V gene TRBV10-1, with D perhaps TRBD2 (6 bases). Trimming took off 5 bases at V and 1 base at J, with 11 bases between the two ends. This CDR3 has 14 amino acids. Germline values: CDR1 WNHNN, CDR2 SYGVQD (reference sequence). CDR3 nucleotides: TGCGCCAGCAGTCCTGTCGGGGGCCAAGAGACCCAGTACTTC. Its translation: CASSPVGGQETQYF.

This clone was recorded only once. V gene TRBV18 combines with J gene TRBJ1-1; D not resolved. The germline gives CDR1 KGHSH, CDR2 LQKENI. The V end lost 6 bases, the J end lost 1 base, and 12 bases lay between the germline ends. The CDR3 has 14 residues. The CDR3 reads CASSQATANTEAFF. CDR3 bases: TGTGCCAGCTCCCAGGCGACCGCGAACACTGAAGCTTTCTTT.

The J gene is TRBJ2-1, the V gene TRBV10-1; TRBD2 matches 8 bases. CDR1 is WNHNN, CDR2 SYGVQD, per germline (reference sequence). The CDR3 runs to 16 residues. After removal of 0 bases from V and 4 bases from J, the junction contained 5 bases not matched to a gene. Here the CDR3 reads CASSESISGVYNEQFF. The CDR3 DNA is TGCGCCAGCAGTGAGTCGATTAGCGGGGTTTACAATGAGCAGTTCTTC.

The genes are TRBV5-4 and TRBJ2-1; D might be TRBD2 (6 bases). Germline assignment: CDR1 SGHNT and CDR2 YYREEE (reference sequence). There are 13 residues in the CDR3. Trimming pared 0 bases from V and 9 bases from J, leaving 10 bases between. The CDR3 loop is CASSLGGEGEQFF. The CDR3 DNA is TGTGCCAGCAGCTTGGGGGGGGAAGGTGAGCAGTTCTTC.

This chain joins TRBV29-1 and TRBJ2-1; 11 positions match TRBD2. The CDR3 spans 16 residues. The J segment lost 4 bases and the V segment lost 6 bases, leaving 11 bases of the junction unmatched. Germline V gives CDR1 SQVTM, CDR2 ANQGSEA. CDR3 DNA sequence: TGCAGCGTCCTTAGCGGGGGGGGTTTCCGTTACAATGAGCAGTTCTTC. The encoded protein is CSVLSGGGFRYNEQFF.

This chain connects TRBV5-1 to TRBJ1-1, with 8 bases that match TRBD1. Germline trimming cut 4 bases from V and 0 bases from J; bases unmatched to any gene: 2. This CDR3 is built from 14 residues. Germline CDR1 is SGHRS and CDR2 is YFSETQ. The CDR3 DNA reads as TGCGCCAGCAGCGCGGACAGGGTGAACACTGAAGCTTTCTTT. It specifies CASSADRVNTEAFF.

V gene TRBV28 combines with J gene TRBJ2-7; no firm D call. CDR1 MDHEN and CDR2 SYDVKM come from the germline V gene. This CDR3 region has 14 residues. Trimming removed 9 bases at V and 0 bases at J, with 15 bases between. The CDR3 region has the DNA TGTGCCAGTCTGACTCGACTTACCTCCTACGAGCAGTACTTC. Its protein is CASLTRLTSYEQYF.